The 19 T cell receptor beta chains listed next were all sequenced from one sample in a study of blood T cell repertoires in COVID-19. Assay used: immunoSEQ multiplex PCR; TCRdb lists only in-frame clones, some missing. Of 180,000 or so clones in the sample, 70% to 90% are singletons; the top ten hold approximately 8%. The sequenced material came from peripheral blood. These TCRs come from a man aged 60-69 years with acute or convalescent COVID-19.

The V gene is TRBV15, the J gene TRBJ1-5; D remains unclear. Trimming stripped 2 bases from V and 4 bases from J, with 3 bases between. The germline V gene encodes CDR1 LNHNV and CDR2 YYDKDF (reference sequence). This CDR3 has 12 residues. The CDR3 loop reads CATSRLNQPQHF. The CDR3 bases are TGTGCCACCAGCAGACTAAATCAGCCCCAGCATTTT.

This sequence joins TRBV28 and TRBJ1-1; tentative D call: TRBD1 (6 bases). The CDR3 contains 12 residues. CDR1 is MDHEN, CDR2 SYDVKM, per germline. Trimming removed 6 bases from V and 5 bases from J, with 10 bases in between. This CDR3 reads CASRTGFTEAFF. Here the CDR3 DNA reads TGTGCCAGCAGAACAGGGTTTACTGAAGCTTTCTTT.

This rearrangement joins TRBV3-1 (or the pseudogene TRBV3-2) to TRBJ1-4, with D uncertain. The CDR3 consists of 12 residues. V dropped 2 bases and J dropped 8 bases, with 6 bases sitting between them. The V gene's germline CDR1 is LGHDT and CDR2 YNNKEL (reference sequence). The CDR3 DNA reads TGTGCCAGCAGCCAAATTGGCGAAAAACTGTTTTTT. Protein sequence: CASSQIGEKLFF.

The chain has TRBV2 and TRBJ1-3; no firm D call. Trimming cost V 4 bases and J 0 bases, with 10 bases left between them. Per the germline V gene, CDR1 is SNHLY and CDR2 is FYNNEI. This CDR3 has 15 amino acids. The CDR3 here is CASSVRSPSGNTIYF. Here the CDR3 DNA reads TGTGCCAGCAGTGTCAGGTCCCCCTCTGGAAACACCATATATTTT.

The V gene is TRBV6-5, the J gene TRBJ2-3; D gene ambiguous. With 6 bases removed from V and 4 bases from J, the gap between germline ends came to 11 bases. The CDR3 covers 13 residues. Germline lookup yields CDR1 MNHEY and CDR2 SVGAGI. The CDR3 loop is CASSLLLPDTQYF. CDR3 sequence (DNA): TGTGCCAGCAGCCTCCTACTCCCAGATACGCAGTATTTT.

The chain carries TRBV7-9 and TRBJ2-5; the match to TRBD1 covers 8 bases. CDR3 length: 15 residues. CDR1 is SEHNR, CDR2 FQNEAQ, per germline (reference sequence). The V gene end was trimmed by 1 base and the J gene end by 2 bases; junction bases not matched to a gene: 3. The CDR3 is CASSLGTGFQETQYF. The CDR3 region has the DNA TGTGCCAGCAGCTTAGGGACAGGGTTTCAAGAGACCCAGTACTTC. The full variable domain, its missing parts supplied by reference TRBV7-9 and TRBJ2-5, is DTGVSQNPRHKITKRGQNVTFRCDPISEHNRLYWYRQTLGQGPEFLTYFQNEAQLEKSRLLSDRFSAERPKGSFSTLEIQRTEQGDSAMYLCASSLGTGFQETQYFGPGTRLLVL.

The chain couples TRBV5-1 to TRBJ1-4, with TRBD1 identical over 8 bases. Trimming took 1 base from V and 8 from J; bases not matched to a gene: 7. This CDR3 comprises 15 residues. The V gene's germline CDR1 is SGHRS and CDR2 YFSETQ. The CDR3 DNA reads TGCGCCAGCAGCTTGAGTCAGGGGGCAAGGGAAAAACTGTTTTTT. It specifies CASSLSQGAREKLFF.

This clone was detected a few times. This chain joins TRBV6-5 and TRBJ1-5; no firm D call. The V gene's germline CDR1 is MNHEY and CDR2 SVGAGI. The CDR3 is 12 residues long. The V end lost 0 bases, the J end lost 9 bases, and 6 bases lay between the germline ends. CDR3 region: CASSYSGRPQHF. CDR3 bases: TGTGCCAGCAGTTACTCGGGGAGGCCCCAGCATTTT.

The chain uses TRBV29-1 and TRBJ1-2; the D is unclear. The V gene lost 6 bases and the J gene lost 4 bases, with 9 bases spanning the gap. The CDR3 extends over 11 amino acids. Germline CDR1 is SQVTM and CDR2 is ANQGSEA. The CDR3 loop reads CSVGSGYGYTF. In DNA, the CDR3 is TGCAGCGTCGGGTCCGGCTATGGCTACACCTTC. Based on the CDR3 plus reference TRBV29-1 and TRBJ1-2, the full variable domain is SAVISQKPSRDICQRGTSLTIQCQVDSQVTMMFWYRQQPGQSLTLIATANQGSEATYESGFVIDKFPISRPNLTFSTLTVSNMSPEDSSIYLCSVGSGYGYTFGSGTRLTVV.

Concerning this clone: The sample carries other DNA sequences with the same CDR3. The J gene is TRBJ1-1, the V gene TRBV5-1, with D hard to call. CDR1 and CDR2 from the germline V gene are SGHRS and YFSETQ. This CDR3 comprises 14 residues. The ends were cut back, 0 bases at V and 1 base at J, with 7 bases in the middle. CDR3 amino acids: CASSLVAENTEAFF. CDR3 in DNA: TGCGCCAGCAGCTTGGTAGCAGAGAACACTGAAGCTTTCTTT.

The V call is TRBV5-6, the J call TRBJ2-7; 8 nucleotides match TRBD2. This CDR3 is built from 16 residues. Germline values: CDR1 SGHDT, CDR2 YYEEEE. The trim removed 4 bases at V and 7 bases at J, leaving 16 bases unmatched. The CDR3 sequence is CASSVIGGARAEEQYF. The CDR3 DNA reads as TGTGCCAGCAGCGTGATCGGGGGGGCTCGAGCCGAGGAGCAGTACTTC.

This sequence joins TRBV28 and TRBJ2-1; a possible D gene is TRBD2 (6 bases). This CDR3 spans 16 amino acids. The germline V and J ends were trimmed by 5 bases and 6 bases, with 20 bases remaining between them. CDR1 is MDHEN and CDR2 is SYDVKM in the germline V gene. The CDR3 loop reads CASSTPMGGRFNEQFF. CDR3 in DNA: TGTGCCAGCAGTACTCCTATGGGGGGTAGGTTCAATGAGCAGTTCTTC.

The table lists this clone with a count of one. V usage is TRBV5-1 and J usage is TRBJ1-1, with D possibly matching TRBD1 (6 bases). CDR3 length: 14 residues. Trimming left V 4 bases short and J 3 bases short, with 13 bases between. Germline assignment: CDR1 SGHRS and CDR2 YFSETQ. As DNA, the CDR3 is TGCGCCAGCAGCCGTGGGGACACACACACTGAAGCTTTCTTT. This sequence encodes CASSRGDTHTEAFF.

The CDR3 DNA reads as TGTGCCAGCAGACGACCACAGGGAGAAGCTTTCTTT. It translates to CASRRPQGEAFF. The rearrangement joins TRBV6-6 to TRBJ1-1; D is possibly TRBD1 (6 bases). The CDR3 runs to 12 residues. Germline-derived CDR1 and CDR2 are MNHNY and SVGAGI (reference sequence). Deletions cut 6 bases from V and 8 bases from J, with 13 bases between.

The rearrangement joins TRBV11-3 to TRBJ1-1; 8 bases fit TRBD1. The V gene end was trimmed by 5 bases and the J gene end by 4 bases; junction bases not matched to a gene: 9. CDR3 length: 15 residues. Germline lookup yields CDR1 SGHNT and CDR2 YENEEA. CDR3 coding DNA: TGTGCCAGCAGCCCGGGGACAGGTAAAGGCACTGAAGCTTTCTTT. This sequence encodes CASSPGTGKGTEAFF.

For the CDR3, the DNA is TGCGCCAGCAGTCAATGGAAATGCGGGAGGCCATGGGAGACCCAGTACTTC. Protein sequence: CASSQWKCGRPWETQYF. The gene calls are TRBV23-1 and TRBJ2-5; TRBD2 matches at 8 bases. TRBV23-1 is filed as an ORF, its function uncertain. This CDR3 is 17 amino acids long. Unmatched junction bases numbered 12, after V lost 1 base and J lost 5 bases.

This chain links TRBV5-4 with TRBJ2-3; TRBD2 agrees at 16 bases. Losses at the gene ends were 2 bases for V and 4 bases for J; bases not matched to a gene: 7. The CDR3 runs 18 residues. The V gene's germline CDR1 is SGHNT and CDR2 YYREEE (reference sequence). For the CDR3, the DNA is TGTGCCAGCAGCTTTACCGGGACTAGCGGGAGGGACGCAGATACGCAGTATTTT. Translated, it gives CASSFTGTSGRDADTQYF.

This chain uses TRBV29-1 with TRBJ2-2, with 8 bases identical to TRBD2. This CDR3 contains 15 residues. CDR1 is SQVTM, CDR2 ANQGSEA, per germline. The V gene end was trimmed by 4 bases and the J gene end by 7 bases; junction bases not matched to a gene: 11. The CDR3 region is CSVVISGEWGGELFF. DNA of the CDR3: TGCAGCGTTGTGATTAGCGGGGAGTGGGGCGGGGAGCTGTTTTTT.

The table lists this clone with a count of one. The rearrangement links TRBV25-1 to TRBJ2-5, with 9 positions matching TRBD2. The germline V gene encodes CDR1 MGHDK and CDR2 SYGVNS. This CDR3 has 15 amino acids. V shed 2 bases, J shed 3 bases, and the junction held 4 bases outside the gene matches. The CDR3 nucleotides are TGTGCCAGCAGTGAACTAGCGGGAATGGAAGAGACCCAGTACTTC. It codes for CASSELAGMEETQYF.